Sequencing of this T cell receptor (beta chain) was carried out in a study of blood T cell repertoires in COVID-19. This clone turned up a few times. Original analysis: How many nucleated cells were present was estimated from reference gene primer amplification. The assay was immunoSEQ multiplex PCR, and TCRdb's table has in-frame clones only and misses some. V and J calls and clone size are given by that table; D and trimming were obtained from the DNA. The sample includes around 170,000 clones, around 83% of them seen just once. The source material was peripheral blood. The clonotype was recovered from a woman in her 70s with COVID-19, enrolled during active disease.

CDR3 protein: CASSETYWQGEQPQHF. The CDR3 region has the DNA TGTGCCAGCAGTGAAACTTATTGGCAGGGTGAACAGCCCCAGCATTTT. The gene calls are TRBV6-1 and TRBJ1-5; a weak D match, TRBD1 (5 bases). CDR3 length: 16 amino acids. The V gene's germline CDR1 is MNHNS and CDR2 SASEGT. The V and J ends lost 2 bases and 7 bases respectively, with 18 bases between them.